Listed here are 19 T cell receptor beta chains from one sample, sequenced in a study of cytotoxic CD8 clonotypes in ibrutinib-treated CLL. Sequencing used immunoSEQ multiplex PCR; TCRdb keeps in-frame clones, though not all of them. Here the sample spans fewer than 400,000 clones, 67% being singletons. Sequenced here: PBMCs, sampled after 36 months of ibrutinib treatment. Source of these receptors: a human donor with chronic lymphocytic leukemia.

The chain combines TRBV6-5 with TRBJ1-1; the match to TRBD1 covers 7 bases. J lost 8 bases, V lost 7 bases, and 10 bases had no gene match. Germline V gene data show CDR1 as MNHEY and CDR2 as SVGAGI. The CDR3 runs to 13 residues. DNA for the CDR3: TGTGCCAGCACTGACCCCGGACAGGCGGAAGCTTTCTTT. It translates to CASTDPGQAEAFF.

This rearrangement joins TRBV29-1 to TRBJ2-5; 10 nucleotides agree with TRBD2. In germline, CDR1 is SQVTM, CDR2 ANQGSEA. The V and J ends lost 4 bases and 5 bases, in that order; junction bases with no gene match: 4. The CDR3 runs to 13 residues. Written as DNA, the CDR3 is TGCAGCGTTGGGGGACTAGCGCGTGAGACCCAGTACTTC. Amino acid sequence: CSVGGLARETQYF.

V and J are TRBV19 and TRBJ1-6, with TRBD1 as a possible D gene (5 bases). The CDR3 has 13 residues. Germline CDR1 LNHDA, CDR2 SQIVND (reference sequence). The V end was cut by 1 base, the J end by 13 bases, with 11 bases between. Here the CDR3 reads CASSIASGYPLHF. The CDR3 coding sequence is TGTGCCAGTAGTATAGCGTCAGGGTATCCCCTCCACTTT.

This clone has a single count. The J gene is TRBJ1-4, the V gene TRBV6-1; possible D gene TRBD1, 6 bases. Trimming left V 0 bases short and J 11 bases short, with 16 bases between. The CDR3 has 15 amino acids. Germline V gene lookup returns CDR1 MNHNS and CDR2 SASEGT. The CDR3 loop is CASSEAGGGRGKLFF. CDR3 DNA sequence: TGTGCCAGCAGTGAAGCAGGCGGGGGGCGAGGGAAACTGTTTTTT.

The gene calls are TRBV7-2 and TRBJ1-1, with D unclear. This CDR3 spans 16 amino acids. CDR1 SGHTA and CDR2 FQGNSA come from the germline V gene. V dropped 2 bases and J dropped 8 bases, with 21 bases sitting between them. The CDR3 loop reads CASSLRRANHPLEAFF. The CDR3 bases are TGTGCCAGCAGCTTAAGAAGGGCCAACCACCCCCTAGAAGCTTTCTTT.

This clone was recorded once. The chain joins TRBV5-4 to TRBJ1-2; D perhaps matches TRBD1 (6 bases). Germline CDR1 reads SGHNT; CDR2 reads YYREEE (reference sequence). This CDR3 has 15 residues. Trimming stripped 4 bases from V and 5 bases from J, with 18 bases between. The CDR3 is CASSNSRGQGYGYTF. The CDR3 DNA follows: TGTGCCAGCAGCAATTCTAGGGGACAAGGTTATGGCTACACCTTC.

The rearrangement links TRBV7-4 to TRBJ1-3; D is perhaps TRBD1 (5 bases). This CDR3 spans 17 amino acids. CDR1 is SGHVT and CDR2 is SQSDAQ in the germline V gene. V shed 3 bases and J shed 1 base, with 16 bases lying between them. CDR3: CASSFRPSGRSGNTIYF. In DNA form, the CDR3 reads TGTGCCAGCAGCTTTAGGCCATCAGGGCGGTCTGGAAACACCATATATTTT.

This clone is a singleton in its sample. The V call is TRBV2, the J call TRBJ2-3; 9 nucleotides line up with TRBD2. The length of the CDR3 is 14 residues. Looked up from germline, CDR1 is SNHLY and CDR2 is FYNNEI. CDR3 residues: CAIPGLAGTDTQYF. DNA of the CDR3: TGTGCTATACCGGGACTAGCTGGCACAGATACGCAGTATTTT.

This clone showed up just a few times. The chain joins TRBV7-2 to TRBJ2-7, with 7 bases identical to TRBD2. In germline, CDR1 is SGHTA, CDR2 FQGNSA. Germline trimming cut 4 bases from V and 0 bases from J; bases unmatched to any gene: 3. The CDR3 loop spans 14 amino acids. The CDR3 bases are TGTGCCAGCAGCTACGGGGGGACCTCCTACGAGCAGTACTTC. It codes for CASSYGGTSYEQYF.

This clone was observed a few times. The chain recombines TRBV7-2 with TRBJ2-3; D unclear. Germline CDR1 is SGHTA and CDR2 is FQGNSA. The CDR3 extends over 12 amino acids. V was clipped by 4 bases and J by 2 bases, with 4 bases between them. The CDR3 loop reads CASSYYTDTQYF. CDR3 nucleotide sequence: TGTGCCAGCAGCTACTACACAGATACGCAGTATTTT.

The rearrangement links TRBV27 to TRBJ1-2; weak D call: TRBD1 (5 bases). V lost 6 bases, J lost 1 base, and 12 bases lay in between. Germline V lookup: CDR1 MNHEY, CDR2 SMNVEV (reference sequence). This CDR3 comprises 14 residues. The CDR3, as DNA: TGTGCCAGCAGCCGACAGCTTGATAACTATGGCTACACCTTC. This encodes CASSRQLDNYGYTF.

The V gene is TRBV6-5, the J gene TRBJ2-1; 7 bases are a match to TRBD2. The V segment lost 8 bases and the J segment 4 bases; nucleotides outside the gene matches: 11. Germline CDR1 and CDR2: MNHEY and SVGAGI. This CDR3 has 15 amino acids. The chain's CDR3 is CASRRGRGTYNEQFF. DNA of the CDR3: TGTGCCAGCCGACGCGGGAGAGGGACTTACAATGAGCAGTTCTTC.

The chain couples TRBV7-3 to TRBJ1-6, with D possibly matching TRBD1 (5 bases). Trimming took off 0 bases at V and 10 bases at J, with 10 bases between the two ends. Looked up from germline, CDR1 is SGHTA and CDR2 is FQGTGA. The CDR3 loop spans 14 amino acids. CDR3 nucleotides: TGTGCCAGCAGCTTAACAGGGGTTGGGTCACCCCTCCACTTT. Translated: CASSLTGVGSPLHF.

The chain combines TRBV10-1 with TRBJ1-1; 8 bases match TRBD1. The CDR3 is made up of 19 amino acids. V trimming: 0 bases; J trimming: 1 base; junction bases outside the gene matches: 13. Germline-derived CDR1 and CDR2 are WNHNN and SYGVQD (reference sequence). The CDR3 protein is CASSESRVRTGLKNTEAFF. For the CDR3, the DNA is TGCGCCAGCAGTGAGTCGCGGGTAAGGACAGGGTTGAAGAACACTGAAGCTTTCTTT.

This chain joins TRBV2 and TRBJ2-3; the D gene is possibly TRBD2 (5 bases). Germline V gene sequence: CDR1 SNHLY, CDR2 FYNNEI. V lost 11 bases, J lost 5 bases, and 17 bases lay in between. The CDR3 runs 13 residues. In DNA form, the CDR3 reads TGTGCCCGAAGGAGGCGGGCGGGAGATACGCAGTATTTT. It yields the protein CARRRRAGDTQYF. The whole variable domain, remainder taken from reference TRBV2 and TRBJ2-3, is EPEVTQTPSHQVTQMGQEVILRCVPISNHLYFYWYRQILGQKVEFLVSFYNNEISEKSEIFDDQFSVERPDGSNFTLKIRSTKLEDSAMYFCARRRRAGDTQYFGPGTRLTVL.

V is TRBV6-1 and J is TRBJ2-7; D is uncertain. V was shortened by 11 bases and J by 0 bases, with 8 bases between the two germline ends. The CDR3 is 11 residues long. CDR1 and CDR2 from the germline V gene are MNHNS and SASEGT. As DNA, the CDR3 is TGTGCCGGGAAGAGCTCCTACGAGCAGTACTTC. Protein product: CAGKSSYEQYF.

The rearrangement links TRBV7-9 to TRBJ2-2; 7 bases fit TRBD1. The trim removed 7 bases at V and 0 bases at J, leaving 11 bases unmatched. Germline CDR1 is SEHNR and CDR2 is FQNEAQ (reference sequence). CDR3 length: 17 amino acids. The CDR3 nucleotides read TGTGCCAGCACTACTAGAACAGGGGCCCCGAACACCGGGGAGCTGTTTTTT. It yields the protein CASTTRTGAPNTGELFF.

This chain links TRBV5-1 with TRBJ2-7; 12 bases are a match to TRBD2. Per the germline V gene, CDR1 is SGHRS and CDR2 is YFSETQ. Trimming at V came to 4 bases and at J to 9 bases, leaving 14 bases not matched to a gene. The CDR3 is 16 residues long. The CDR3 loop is CASSPPLLAGGPVQYF. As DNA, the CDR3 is TGCGCCAGCAGCCCGCCGCTCCTAGCGGGAGGGCCCGTGCAGTACTTC.

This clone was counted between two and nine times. In DNA form, the CDR3 reads TGTGCCAGCAGTGAAGCGATACACCCCTGGGTCGGCTACACCTTC. It translates to CASSEAIHPWVGYTF. This chain joins TRBV2 and TRBJ1-2; D is ambiguous. This CDR3 comprises 15 residues. Germline CDR1 is SNHLY and CDR2 is FYNNEI. V was pared by 0 bases and J by 8 bases, with 16 bases between.